This TCR beta chain was sequenced in a study of blood T cell repertoires in COVID-19. At the level of the study: Both acute and convalescent COVID-19 samples were obtained from the United States, Italy and Spain. Sources were T cells, B-cell-depleted T cells, or PBMCs; the material itself was cDNA or gDNA.

TCRdb's copy holds only in-frame clones and misses some; the assay was immunoSEQ multiplex PCR. The table has tens of thousands of clones, 80% to 90% seen once; the top ten hold roughly 18%. This clone was found a few times. Germline V CDR1 and CDR2: SNHLY, FYNNEI. CDR3 size: 17 residues. The V end was cut by 1 base, the J end by 1 base, with 14 bases between. The receptor was derived from a woman in her sixties or seventies with acute or convalescent COVID-19. What was sequenced was peripheral blood. The chain joins TRBV2 to TRBJ2-4; D is uncertain. The CDR3 nucleotides read TGTGCCAGCAGTGAAGGGGCAGACCGCTGGGCCAAAAACATTCAGTACTTC. Its translation is CASSEGADRWAKNIQYF.